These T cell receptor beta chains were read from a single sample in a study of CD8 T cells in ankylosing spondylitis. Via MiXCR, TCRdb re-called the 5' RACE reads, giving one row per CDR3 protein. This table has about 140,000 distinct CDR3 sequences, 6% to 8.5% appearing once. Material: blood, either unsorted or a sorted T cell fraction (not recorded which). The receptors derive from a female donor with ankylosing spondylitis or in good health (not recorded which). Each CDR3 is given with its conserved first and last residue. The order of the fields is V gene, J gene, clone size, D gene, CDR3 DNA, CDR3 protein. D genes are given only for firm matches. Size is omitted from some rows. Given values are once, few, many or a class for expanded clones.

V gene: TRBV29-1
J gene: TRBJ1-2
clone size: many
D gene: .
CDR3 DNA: TGCAGCGTTGGTGACCCTGAGGGTCACACCTTC
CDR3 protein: CSVGDPEGHTF

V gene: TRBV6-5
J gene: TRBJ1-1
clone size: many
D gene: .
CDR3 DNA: TGTGCCAGCAGTCTACTCCAAGGGGTGAACACTGAAGCTTTCTTT
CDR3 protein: CASSLLQGVNTEAFF

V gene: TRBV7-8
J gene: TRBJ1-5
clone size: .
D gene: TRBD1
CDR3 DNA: TGTGCCAGCAGCGGTGACAGGGGGCGCAGGATGCCCCAGCATTTT
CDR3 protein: CASSGDRGRRMPQHF

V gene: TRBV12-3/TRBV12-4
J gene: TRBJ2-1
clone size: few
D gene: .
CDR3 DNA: TGTGCCAGCAGTCCACAGACAGGGAGGGATGAGCAGTTCTTC
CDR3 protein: CASSPQTGRDEQFF

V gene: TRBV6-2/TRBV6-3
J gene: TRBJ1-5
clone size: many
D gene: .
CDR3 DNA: TGTGCCAGCAGCCGGGTCATCAATCAGCCCCAGCATTTT
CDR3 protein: CASSRVINQPQHF

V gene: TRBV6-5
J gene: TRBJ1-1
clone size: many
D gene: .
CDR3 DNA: TGTGCCAGCAGTTACTCGGGCAGGGCGAACACTGAAGCTTTCTTT
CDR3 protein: CASSYSGRANTEAFF

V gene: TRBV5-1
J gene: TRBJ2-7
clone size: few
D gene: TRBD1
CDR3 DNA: TGCGCCAGCAGCTCGACAGGGGAGAGTTGGTACGAGCAGTACTTC
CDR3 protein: CASSSTGESWYEQYF

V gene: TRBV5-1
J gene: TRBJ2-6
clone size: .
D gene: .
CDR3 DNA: TGCGCCAGCAGCCAAAATACAGCCTCTGGGGCCAACGTCCTGACTTTC
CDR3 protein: CASSQNTASGANVLTF

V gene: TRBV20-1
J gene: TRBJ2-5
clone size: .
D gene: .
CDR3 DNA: TGCAGTGCCCGGGACCAGGGGGAGACCCAGTACTTC
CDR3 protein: CSARDQGETQYF

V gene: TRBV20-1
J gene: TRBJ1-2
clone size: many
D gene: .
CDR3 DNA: TGCAGTGCTAGAAGAGGGTCTGGCTACACCTTC
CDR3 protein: CSARRGSGYTF

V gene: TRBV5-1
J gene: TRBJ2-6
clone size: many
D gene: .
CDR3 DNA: TGCGCCAGCAGCCTCCGGGTTCCTGGGGCCAACGTCCTGACTTTC
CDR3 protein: CASSLRVPGANVLTF

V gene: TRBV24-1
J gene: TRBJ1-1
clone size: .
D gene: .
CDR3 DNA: TGTGCCACCAGTGAGTACGCTTTCTTT
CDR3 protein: CATSEYAFF

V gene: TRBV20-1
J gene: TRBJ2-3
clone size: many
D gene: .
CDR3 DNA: TGCAGTGCTAGGTTAGGGCTAGGCACAGATACGCAGTATTTT
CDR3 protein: CSARLGLGTDTQYF

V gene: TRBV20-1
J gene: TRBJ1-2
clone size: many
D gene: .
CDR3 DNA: TGCAGTGCTAGAGTTGGGGGGAGATATGGCTACACCTTC
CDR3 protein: CSARVGGRYGYTF

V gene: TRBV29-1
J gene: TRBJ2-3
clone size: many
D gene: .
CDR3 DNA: TGCAGCGTCGGTCTAGGGCCTAGCACAGATACGCAGTATTTT
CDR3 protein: CSVGLGPSTDTQYF

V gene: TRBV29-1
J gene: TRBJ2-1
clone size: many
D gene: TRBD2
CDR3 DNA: TGCAGCGTCGCTGGGACTAGCGGGGGCTCCTACAATGAGCAGTTCTTC
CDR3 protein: CSVAGTSGGSYNEQFF

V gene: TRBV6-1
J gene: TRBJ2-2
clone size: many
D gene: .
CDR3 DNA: TGTGCCAGCAGTGAAATGCCCACCGGGGAGCTGTTTTTT
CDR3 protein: CASSEMPTGELFF

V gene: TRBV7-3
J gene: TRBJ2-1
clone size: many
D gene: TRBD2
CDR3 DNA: TGTGCCAGCAGCTTAGCCCCGACTAGCGGGCTTTCTAATGAGCAGTTCTTC
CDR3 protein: CASSLAPTSGLSNEQFF

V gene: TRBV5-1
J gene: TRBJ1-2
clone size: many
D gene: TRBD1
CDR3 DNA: TGCGCCAGCAGCCACGGCGGGGACAGGGCTCGCGGCTACACCTTC
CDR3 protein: CASSHGGDRARGYTF

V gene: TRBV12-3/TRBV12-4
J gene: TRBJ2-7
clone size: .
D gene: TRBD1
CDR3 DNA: TGTGCCAGCAGTCGGACAGGGGGGTACTACGAGCAGTACTTC
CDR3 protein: CASSRTGGYYEQYF

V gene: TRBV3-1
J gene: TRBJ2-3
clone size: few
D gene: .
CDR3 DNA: TGTGCCAGCAGCCAAGCTAGTGGCGGACATTTCACAGATACGCAGTATTTT
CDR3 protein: CASSQASGGHFTDTQYF

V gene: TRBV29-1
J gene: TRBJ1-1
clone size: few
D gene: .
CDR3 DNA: TGCAGCGTAAAGACAGGAGCCAACACTGAAGCTTTCTTT
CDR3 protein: CSVKTGANTEAFF

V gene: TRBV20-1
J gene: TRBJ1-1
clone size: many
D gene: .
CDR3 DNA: TGCAGTGCCCTACTGGGCACTGAAGCTTTCTTT
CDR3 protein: CSALLGTEAFF

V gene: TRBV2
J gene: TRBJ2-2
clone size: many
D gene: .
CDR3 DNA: TGTGCCAGCAGTGGGGGGAACACCGGGGAGCTGTTTTTT
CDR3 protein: CASSGGNTGELFF

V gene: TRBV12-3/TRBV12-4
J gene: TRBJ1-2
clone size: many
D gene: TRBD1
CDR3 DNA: TGTGCCAGCAGTTCGGATTCAGGGGGCGGAGGCTACACCTTC
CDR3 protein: CASSSDSGGGGYTF

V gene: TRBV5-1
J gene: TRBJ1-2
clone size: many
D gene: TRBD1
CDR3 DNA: TGCGCCAGCAGCTTGGGGACAGGGATTGTCTACACCTTC
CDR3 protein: CASSLGTGIVYTF

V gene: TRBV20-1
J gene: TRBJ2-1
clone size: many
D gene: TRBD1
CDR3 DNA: TGCAGTGCCCAGAGGGGGGGACAGGGTAGGAATGAGAAGTTCTTC
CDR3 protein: CSAQRGGQGRNEKFF

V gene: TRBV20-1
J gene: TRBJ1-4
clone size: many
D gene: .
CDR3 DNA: TGCAGTGCTAGTCCGACACTTCTTAATGAAAAACTGTTTTTT
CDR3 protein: CSASPTLLNEKLFF

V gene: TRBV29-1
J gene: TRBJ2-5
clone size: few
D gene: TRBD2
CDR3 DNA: TGCAGCGTTGAAGGAACGGGACTAGCGGGGGGAGAGACCCAGTACTTC
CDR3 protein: CSVEGTGLAGGETQYF

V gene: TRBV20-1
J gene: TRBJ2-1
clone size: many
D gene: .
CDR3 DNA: TGCAGTGCTGAGGGTATTGGGTACAATGAGCAGTTCTTC
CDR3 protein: CSAEGIGYNEQFF

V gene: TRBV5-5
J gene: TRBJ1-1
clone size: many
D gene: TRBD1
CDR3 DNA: TGTGCCAGCAGCTTTGGGCAGGGGGGTGTAGACACTGAAGCTTTCTTT
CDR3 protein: CASSFGQGGVDTEAFF

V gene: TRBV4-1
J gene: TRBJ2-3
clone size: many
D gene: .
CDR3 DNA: TGCGCCAGCAGCCAGGCCATTAACAGGGCAGATACGCAGTATTTT
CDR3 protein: CASSQAINRADTQYF

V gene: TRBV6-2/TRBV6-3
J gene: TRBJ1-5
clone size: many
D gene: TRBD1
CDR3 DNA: TGTGCCAGCAGTTTTGGGACAGGGGGCAATAGCAATCAGCCCCAGCATTTT
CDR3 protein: CASSFGTGGNSNQPQHF

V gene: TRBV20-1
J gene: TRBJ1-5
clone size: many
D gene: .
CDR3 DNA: TGCAGTGCTTTTCCCCCAGGAGGCAATCAGCCCCAGCATTTT
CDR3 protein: CSAFPPGGNQPQHF

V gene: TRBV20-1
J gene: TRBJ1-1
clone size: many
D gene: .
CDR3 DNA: TGCAGTGCTAGAGAATTAGGGGCTGGCAAAGCTTTCTTT
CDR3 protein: CSARELGAGKAFF

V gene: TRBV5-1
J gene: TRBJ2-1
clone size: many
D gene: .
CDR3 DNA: TGCGCCAGCAGCTTGGCGGACACTCAAGGCAATGAGCAGTTCTTC
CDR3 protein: CASSLADTQGNEQFF

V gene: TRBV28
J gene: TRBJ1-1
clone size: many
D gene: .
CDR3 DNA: TGTGCCAGCAGTTTATTGGAGGGCACTGAAGCTTTCTTT
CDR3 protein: CASSLLEGTEAFF

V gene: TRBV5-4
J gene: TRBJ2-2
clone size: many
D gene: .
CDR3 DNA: TGTGCCAGCAGCTTGGGAGCACCCGGGGAGCTGTTTTTT
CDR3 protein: CASSLGAPGELFF

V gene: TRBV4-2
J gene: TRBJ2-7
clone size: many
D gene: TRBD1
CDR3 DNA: TGTGCCAGCAGCCAGGCGACAGGGAACGAGCAGTACTTC
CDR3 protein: CASSQATGNEQYF

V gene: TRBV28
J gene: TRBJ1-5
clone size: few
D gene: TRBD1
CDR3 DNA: TGTGCCAGCAGTTCCCAACGGACAGGCTATCAGCCCCAGCATTTT
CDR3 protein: CASSSQRTGYQPQHF